This T cell receptor (beta chain) was observed in a study of T cell responses to AZD1222 COVID-19 vaccine. With regard to this clone: Antigen unknown.

The assay was immunoSEQ multiplex PCR, and TCRdb's table has in-frame clones only and misses some. The table has about 160,000 clones, 89% seen once; the top ten hold around 4.9%. The CDR3 spans 15 residues. Germline CDR1 and CDR2: SGHKS and YYEKEE (reference sequence). Trimming left V 4 bases short and J 3 bases short, with 16 bases between. Study results and caveats: Baseline seropositives among AZD1222 recipients totaled only 6 or 7. In a largely white British group with more females than males, clonal diversity was possibly underestimated.

The sequencing used peripheral blood, collected on day 0 of AZD1222 vaccination. This sequence joins TRBV5-5 and TRBJ1-1; D remains ambiguous. This clonotype originated in an adult in good health. The CDR3 DNA reads as TGTGCCAGCAGCCGCGGGCCGGGAATGGACACTGAAGCTTTCTTT. Encoded protein: CASSRGPGMDTEAFF.